This T cell receptor beta chain was captured in a study of T-cell reconstitution after alpha-beta-depleted transplantation in children. Details on this clonotype: Its antigen is still unknown.

CDR3 length equals 14 residues. Looked up from germline, CDR1 is MDHEN and CDR2 is SYDVKM. Germline trimming cut 2 bases from V and 8 bases from J; bases unmatched to any gene: 6. TCRbeta library construction was performed incorporating unique molecular identifiers. TCRdb re-analysed the PCR reads in MiXCR, keeping a single row per CDR3 protein. Among about 240,000 distinct CDR3 sequences listed, over 20% were seen once. Study outcomes and limitations: When one year had passed after transplant, most T-cell counts and diversity came from newly produced T cells.

This sequence was found in a girl aged 2-10 years with Fanconi anemia, due to receive a stem cell transplant. The rearrangement joins TRBV28 to TRBJ2-1; TRBD2 aligns across 7 bases. Sequences were derived from PBMCs, sampled before TCRalphabeta/CD19-depleted stem cell transplant. CDR3 loop: CASSLRGRGYEQFF. Written as DNA, the CDR3 is TGTGCCAGCAGTTTACGCGGGAGAGGGTATGAGCAGTTCTTC. The variable domain in full, with the rest retrieved from reference TRBV28 and TRBJ2-1, is DVKVTQSSRYLVKRTGEKVFLECVQDMDHENMFWYRQDPGLGLRLIYFSYDVKMKEKGDIPEGYSVSREKKERFSLILESASTNQTSMYLCASSLRGRGYEQFFGPGTRLTVL.